The 9 T cell receptor beta chains listed next were all sequenced from one sample in a study of blood T cells in healthy people across ages. Alongside a J-beta primer mix, a sample-barcoded 5' primer served in a second PCR lasting 7 to 11 cycles. TCRdb re-analysed the 5' RACE reads in MiXCR, keeping a single row per CDR3 protein. The data contain about 1.4 million distinct CDR3 sequences, 55% to 75% of them seen just once; the ten biggest clones take up about 6.3%. The material sequenced was blood. These receptors came from a young man in good health.

This clonotype was detected only a few times. The rearrangement joins TRBV9 to TRBJ1-2, with 7 bases aligning to TRBD1. The trim removed 4 bases at V and 1 base at J, leaving 16 bases unmatched. Germline V gene data show CDR1 as SGDLS and CDR2 as YYNGEE. The CDR3 contains 18 residues. CDR3 amino acids: CASSPRDRSLGYNYGYTF. CDR3 DNA sequence: TGTGCCAGCAGCCCGCGGGACAGATCTCTCGGATATAACTATGGCTACACCTTC.

The V call is TRBV25-1, the J call TRBJ2-5; maybe TRBD2 (7 bases). The assigned J gene may be wrong: the sequence end matches TRBJ2-7 better. This CDR3 comprises 14 residues. CDR1 is MGHDK and CDR2 is SYGVNS in the germline V gene. The CDR3 here is CASNPGGGGGEQYF. The CDR3 nucleotides are TGTGCCAGCAATCCCGGTGGAGGGGGGGGCGAGCAGTACTTC.

This clonotype has a handful of counts. The rearrangement uses TRBV4-2 and TRBJ2-7, with 9 positions matching TRBD2. Germline CDR1 and CDR2: LGHNA and YNFKEQ. After removal of 0 bases from V and 4 bases from J, the junction contained 13 bases not matched to a gene. The CDR3 loop spans 18 amino acids. CDR3 bases: TGTGCCAGCAGCCAAGATGGTATTAGCGGGAGTTCCGATTACGAGCAGTACTTC. Translation: CASSQDGISGSSDYEQYF.

This chain links TRBV7-2 with TRBJ1-2; D gene uncertain. The CDR3 contains 17 residues. Trimming shortened V by 3 bases and J by 4 bases, and 21 bases separated the two germline ends. Germline loops: CDR1 SGHTA, CDR2 FQGNSA. The DNA for the CDR3 is TGTGCCAGCAGCTTCCTACCGATTCTTACAGACTCCTATGGCTACACCTTC. This translates into CASSFLPILTDSYGYTF.

In this sample, this clonotype turned up a few times. The gene calls are TRBV5-6 and TRBJ2-5, with D unclear. There are 14 residues in the CDR3. Deletions cut 2 bases from V and 1 base from J, with 9 bases between. Germline V CDR1 and CDR2: SGHDT, YYEEEE. The CDR3 DNA reads TGTGCCAGCAGCTTTTATGGACGCCAAGAGACCCAGTACTTC. This gives the protein CASSFYGRQETQYF.

V and J are TRBV2 and TRBJ2-5, with a tentative D call TRBD2 (7 bases). The germline CDR1 and CDR2 sequences are SNHLY and FYNNEI. This CDR3 is built from 14 residues. Trimming shortened V by 7 bases and J by 4 bases, and 16 bases separated the two germline ends. The CDR3 loop is CASTGGRTRETQYF. The CDR3 coding sequence is TGTGCCAGCACCGGGGGGCGGACTCGAGAGACCCAGTACTTC.

This clonotype was seen a handful of times. The chain recombines TRBV2 with TRBJ1-5; D call uncertain. The CDR3 length is 15 residues. The V end was cut by 1 base, the J end by 4 bases, with 11 bases between. Germline V gene data show CDR1 as SNHLY and CDR2 as FYNNEI. The CDR3 bases are TGTGCCAGCAGTGAAGGAGGCAGGATTAATCAGCCCCAGCATTTT. Its translation: CASSEGGRINQPQHF.

This clonotype was counted a single time. A read error may account for a junction end that differs from germline. This chain links TRBV7-2 with TRBJ2-3; no clear D. CDR3 length equals 15 residues. CDR1 SGHTA and CDR2 FQGNSA come from the germline V gene. CDR3 region: CVSSPRAWTTDTQYF. The CDR3 bases are TGTGTCAGCAGCCCACGAGCTTGGACCACAGATACGCAGTATTTT.

V is TRBV27 and J is TRBJ2-1; 11 bases line up with TRBD2. This CDR3 is 14 amino acids long. Germline trimming cut 7 bases from V and 6 bases from J; bases unmatched to any gene: 5. In germline, CDR1 is MNHEY, CDR2 SMNVEV (reference sequence). In DNA, the CDR3 is TGTGCCAGCACGTATGGGACTAGCGGCAATGAGCAGTTCTTC. Translated, it gives CASTYGTSGNEQFF.